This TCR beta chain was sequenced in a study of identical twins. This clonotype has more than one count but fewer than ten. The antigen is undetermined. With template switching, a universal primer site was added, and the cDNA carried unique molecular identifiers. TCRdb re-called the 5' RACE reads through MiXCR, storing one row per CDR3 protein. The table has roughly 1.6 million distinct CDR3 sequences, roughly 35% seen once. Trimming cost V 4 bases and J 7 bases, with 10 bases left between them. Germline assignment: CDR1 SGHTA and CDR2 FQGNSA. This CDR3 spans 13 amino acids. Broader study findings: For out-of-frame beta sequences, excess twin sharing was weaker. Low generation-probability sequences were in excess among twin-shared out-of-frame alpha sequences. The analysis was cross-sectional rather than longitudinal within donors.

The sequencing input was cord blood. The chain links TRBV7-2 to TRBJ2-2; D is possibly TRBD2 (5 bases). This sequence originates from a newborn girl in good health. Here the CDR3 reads CASSSERVGELFF. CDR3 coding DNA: TGTGCCAGCAGCTCCGAGAGGGTCGGGGAGCTGTTTTTT.